Listed below are T cell receptor beta chains from one sample, sequenced in a study of Ad26.COV2.S vaccination and SARS-CoV-2 variants. Sequencing was performed with immunoSEQ multiplex PCR; in TCRdb, only in-frame clones are kept and a portion is missing. The sample shows tens of thousands of clones, roughly four fifths of them seen only once. The sequences come from peripheral blood, collected after recovery from COVID-19. Every receptor here comes from a human donor who had recovered from COVID-19. Both conserved end residues are part of each CDR3. The order of the fields is V gene, J gene, D gene, clone size, CDR3 protein, CDR3 DNA. A D gene is named only where the DNA matches it firmly. Not all rows give a size; the values are once, few, many and, for expanded clones, a class.

>TRBV11-2|TRBJ1-2|NA|few
CASSSVGGGYGYTF
TGTGCCAGCAGTTCGGTCGGAGGGGGCTATGGCTACACCTTC
>TRBV24-1|TRBJ2-7|NA|NA
CATSDRLRGFEQYF
TGTGCCACCAGTGATAGACTTAGAGGGTTCGAGCAGTACTTC
>TRBV5-6|TRBJ2-7|NA|NA
CASSFSHRTQQYF
TGTGCCAGCAGCTTCTCCCACAGGACGCAGCAGTACTTC
>TRBV10-1|TRBJ2-1|NA|few
CASSALNYNEQFF
TGCGCCAGCAGCGCCCTTAATTACAATGAGCAGTTCTTC
>TRBV28|TRBJ1-4|NA|NA
CASSPRGGSVFF
TGTGCCAGCAGTCCCCGCGGGGGGTCAGTGTTTTTT
>TRBV14|TRBJ2-5|TRBD1|NA
CASSQARTGWETQYF
TGTGCCAGCAGCCAAGCCCGGACAGGGTGGGAGACCCAGTACTTC
>TRBV19|TRBJ2-7|NA|NA
CASSIDEVQYF
TGTGCCAGTAGTATAGACGAGGTCCAGTACTTC
>TRBV12-3/TRBV12-4|TRBJ1-2|NA|NA
CASSLRGEAGYTF
TGTGCCAGCAGTTTGAGAGGGGAGGCCGGCTACACCTTC
>TRBV19|TRBJ1-5|NA|NA
CASSTGPREGQPQHF
TGTGCCAGTAGTACGGGCCCCCGTGAGGGGCAACCCCAGCATTTT
>TRBV20-1|TRBJ2-1|NA|NA
CSAADLNEQFF
TGCAGTGCTGCCGACCTCAATGAGCAGTTCTTC
>TRBV13|TRBJ1-1|NA|NA
CASSSGSRAFF
TGTGCCAGCAGCTCAGGTAGCAGAGCTTTCTTT
>TRBV5-1|TRBJ2-5|TRBD2|NA
CASSLWLAGQETQYF
TGCGCCAGCAGCTTGTGGCTAGCGGGCCAAGAGACCCAGTACTTC
>TRBV5-1|TRBJ2-2|NA|NA
CASSVDRPGGTGELFF
TGCGCCAGCAGCGTCGACAGGCCGGGGGGCACCGGGGAGCTGTTTTTT
>TRBV19|TRBJ1-1|NA|NA
CASTLGQNTEAFF
TGTGCCAGTACCCTCGGACAGAACACTGAAGCTTTCTTT
>TRBV19|TRBJ2-3|TRBD2|NA
CASMATRTAGGTHTQYF
TGTGCCAGTATGGCCACACGGACAGCGGGAGGTACACATACGCAGTATTTT
>TRBV24-1|TRBJ1-4|TRBD1|NA
CATSDSGQYEKLFF
TGTGCCACCAGTGATTCGGGACAGTATGAAAAACTGTTTTTT
>TRBV7-9|TRBJ1-5|TRBD1|once
CASSLTSGTGTQPQHF
TGTGCCAGCAGCCTGACCTCCGGGACAGGGACACAGCCCCAGCATTTT
>TRBV7-8|TRBJ1-5|NA|NA
CASSLARVDSSNQPQHF
TGTGCCAGCAGCTTAGCTAGGGTAGACAGTAGCAATCAGCCCCAGCATTTT
>TRBV11-3|TRBJ2-1|TRBD1|NA
CASSKTDRDNEQFF
TGTGCCAGCAGCAAGACGGACAGGGATAATGAGCAGTTCTTC
>TRBV30|TRBJ2-7|NA|NA
CAWSLRREQYF
TGTGCCTGGAGTCTGCGCCGCGAGCAGTACTTC
>TRBV12-5|TRBJ2-1|NA|NA
CASGRAAYNEQFF
TGTGCTAGTGGGCGAGCCGCCTACAATGAGCAGTTCTTC
>TRBV30|TRBJ2-2|NA|few
CAWSVRRVTGELFF
TGTGCCTGGAGTGTACGAAGGGTGACCGGGGAGCTGTTTTTT
>TRBV7-9|TRBJ1-2|NA|NA
CASSSTLTGFGYGYTF
TGTGCCAGCAGCTCCACCCTAACGGGGTTTGGCTATGGCTACACCTTC
>TRBV2|TRBJ1-5|NA|NA
CASSEAQGQPQHF
TGTGCCAGCAGTGAAGCGCAGGGTCAGCCCCAGCATTTT
>TRBV24-1|TRBJ1-4|TRBD1|few
CATSDAGQGATNEKLFF
TGTGCCACCAGTGATGCGGGACAGGGGGCAACTAATGAAAAACTGTTTTTT
>TRBV3-1/TRBV3-2|TRBJ1-2|NA|NA
CASSREIRGGGGYTF
TGTGCCAGCAGCCGCGAGATCAGGGGAGGGGGTGGCTACACCTTC
>TRBV6-5|TRBJ1-2|NA|NA
CASSYDSGYGYTF
TGTGCCAGCAGTTACGACAGTGGGTATGGCTACACCTTC
>TRBV10-3|TRBJ2-1|TRBD1|NA
CAISGQGVDEQFF
TGTGCCATCAGTGGACAGGGGGTGGATGAGCAGTTCTTC
>TRBV2|TRBJ1-3|NA|NA
CASSDPNPGNTIYF
TGTGCCAGCAGTGACCCAAATCCAGGAAACACCATATATTTT
>TRBV4-2|TRBJ2-5|NA|NA
CASSQAGTALGEETQYF
TGTGCCAGCAGCCAAGCGGGGACCGCTTTAGGGGAAGAGACCCAGTACTTC
>TRBV5-8|TRBJ1-2|NA|NA
CASRADIDYGYTF
TGTGCCAGCAGAGCAGACATAGACTATGGCTACACCTTC
>TRBV5-1|TRBJ2-2|TRBD2|NA
CASSLRAGGYTGELFF
TGCGCCAGCAGCCTCAGGGCGGGAGGGTACACCGGGGAGCTGTTTTTT
>TRBV5-1|TRBJ1-4|NA|NA
CASQGPLGEKLFF
TGCGCCAGCCAGGGACCTCTGGGGGAAAAACTGTTTTTT
>TRBV6-2/TRBV6-3|TRBJ2-3|NA|NA
CASSYGRGKDVADTQYF
TGTGCCAGCAGTTACGGCCGGGGGAAGGATGTGGCAGATACGCAGTATTTT
>TRBV6-5|TRBJ1-2|NA|NA
CASTSSTIGGYTF
TGTGCCAGCACTTCGTCGACTATAGGGGGCTACACCTTC
>TRBV5-5|TRBJ1-6|TRBD1|once
CASSPGQVYNSPLHF
TGTGCCAGCAGCCCCGGACAGGTTTATAATTCACCCCTCCACTTT
>TRBV7-6|TRBJ1-3|NA|few
CASSLAGSGGPGNTIYF
TGTGCCAGCAGCTTAGCGGGTAGTGGGGGTCCTGGAAACACCATATATTTT
>TRBV3-1/TRBV3-2|TRBJ2-1|NA|once
CASSFLDNEQFF
TGTGCCAGCAGCTTCCTCGACAATGAGCAGTTCTTC
>TRBV30|TRBJ2-7|TRBD1|NA
CAWSVLGTGFSEQYF
TGTGCCTGGAGTGTATTGGGGACAGGGTTCTCCGAGCAGTACTTC
>TRBV30|TRBJ2-3|NA|NA
CAWTTADTQYF
TGTGCCTGGACGACAGCAGATACGCAGTATTTT
>TRBV7-6|TRBJ1-2|TRBD1|NA
CASSLVQGAIYGYTF
TGTGCCAGCAGCTTAGTCCAGGGGGCGATCTATGGCTACACCTTC
>TRBV3-1/TRBV3-2|TRBJ1-2|TRBD1|NA
CASSLLPQGLSGYTF
TGTGCCAGCAGCCTTCTACCACAGGGGTTGTCTGGCTACACCTTC
>TRBV2|TRBJ2-3|NA|NA
CSLGEIFTDTQYF
TGCTCCCTTGGGGAGATCTTCACAGATACGCAGTATTTT
>TRBV27|TRBJ2-1|NA|NA
CASSLSSRLSYNEQFF
TGTGCCAGCAGTTTATCATCCAGGCTTTCCTACAATGAGCAGTTCTTC
>TRBV29-1|TRBJ2-1|NA|NA
CSVEVTRGEQFF
TGCAGCGTTGAAGTAACCCGTGGTGAGCAGTTCTTC
>TRBV5-1|TRBJ2-5|TRBD1|NA
CASSSSTGEETQYF
TGCGCCAGCAGCTCCTCGACAGGGGAAGAGACCCAGTACTTC
>TRBV5-1|TRBJ1-4|NA|NA
CASSLDTANEKLFF
TGCGCCAGCAGCTTGGACACAGCTAATGAAAAACTGTTTTTT
>TRBV12-3/TRBV12-4|TRBJ1-2|NA|NA
CASSPGQRGGYTF
TGTGCCAGCAGTCCCGGACAGAGGGGAGGCTACACCTTC
>TRBV21-1|TRBJ1-2|NA|NA
CASERGSRGYTF
TGTGCCAGCGAACGGGGATCTAGGGGCTACACCTTC
>TRBV5-1|TRBJ2-1|TRBD2|NA
CASSFGGGGPGEQFF
TGCGCCAGCAGCTTCGGCGGGGGGGGCCCCGGTGAGCAGTTCTTC
>TRBV9|TRBJ2-3|TRBD2|NA
CASSALAGQHTDTQYF
TGTGCCAGCAGCGCCCTAGCGGGCCAACACACAGATACGCAGTATTTT
>TRBV5-1|TRBJ1-3|NA|NA
CASSPLGDVSGNTIYF
TGCGCCAGCAGCCCCCTCGGTGACGTCTCTGGAAACACCATATATTTT
>TRBV7-9|TRBJ2-3|NA|NA
CASSSNTYTDTQYF
TGTGCCAGCAGCTCCAACACGTACACAGATACGCAGTATTTT